This TCR beta chain derives from a study of shared clonotypes between healthy human individuals. As regards this clone: The target antigen is unknown.

Donors were healthy HIV-negative adults without recently reported acute infections or vaccinations. Produced via immunoSEQ multiplex PCR; TCRdb's table is partial and in-frame only. Among millions of clones listed, approximately 95% were seen once. Germline loops: CDR1 MDHEN, CDR2 SYDVKM. CDR3 size: 12 residues. V shed 9 bases and J shed 3 bases, with 12 bases lying between them. Broader study findings: Researchers found naive subsets generally carried larger estimated richness than memory subsets. In this cohort, only blood was sampled, and tissue repertoires likely differ. Clonotypes shared by all four sorted-subset donors had higher generation probabilities than non-shared clonotypes.

The V call is TRBV28, the J call TRBJ2-7; D gene ambiguous. The sequenced sample was naive CD4+ T cells sorted from blood. Subset reported: CD45RA+ positively selected. The receptor's source is a man between 18 and 29 years old in good health. The CDR3 sequence: CASSRFIYEQYF. As DNA, the CDR3 is TGTGCCAGTAGTCGATTCATCTACGAGCAGTACTTC.